This TCR beta chain stems from a study of T-cell memory formation after mild COVID-19. Study overall: The study found TCR clusters largely donor specific. Study-level results: Second-wave clones that peaked on day 37 lacked confirmed SARS-CoV-2 specificity. Prior to infection, memory already included some responding clones, suggesting cross-reactive memory joined. Contracting clones from day 15 to 85 had balanced CD4/CD8; later expanders favoured CD4+.

The length of the CDR3 is 16 residues. Germline assignment: CDR1 MGHRA and CDR2 YSYEKL. The junction had 10 bases not matched to a gene; V was cut back by 0 bases and J by 11 bases. TCRdb itself ran the 5' RACE reads through MiXCR, one entry per CDR3 protein. Found here are roughly 280,000 distinct CDR3 sequences, approximately 7.6% of them singletons; the top ten hold about 22%. In regard to this clonotype: Its antigen is as yet unknown.

This chain links TRBV4-1 with TRBJ1-4; TRBD1 aligns across 9 bases. Sequenced sample: PBMCs or a T cell subset sorted from them (not recorded which). This TCR was recovered from a man younger than 35 who had mild COVID-19 (a few samples of this study predate the infection). Cell type and time point are not known. The CDR3 region has the DNA TGCGCCAGCAGCCAAGATCGTGGGACAGGGAATTGGAAACTGTTTTTT. This translates into CASSQDRGTGNWKLFF.